These 12 T cell receptor beta chains share one sample of origin, sequenced in a study of PD-1 blockade in classical Hodgkin lymphoma. Repertoires were generated with immunoSEQ multiplex PCR, while TCRdb's copy carries only in-frame clones and drops some. Among some 110,000 clones, about 92% were seen once, and the ten largest hold 15% to 20%. Sample time point: cycle 4 day 1 (C4D1), after less than 7 weeks of nivolumab. Each patient's relapse followed autologous stem cell transplantation, and brentuximab vedotin exposure varied. The sample here was peripheral blood mononuclear cells (PBMCs), taken before the fourth cycle of nivolumab. The origin of the receptors is a human donor with classical Hodgkin lymphoma.

The chain combines TRBV30 with TRBJ1-4; the D gene is possibly TRBD1 (5 bases). This CDR3 region has 13 residues. Germline V gene lookup returns CDR1 GTSNPN and CDR2 SVGIG (reference sequence). V was trimmed by 4 bases and J by 7 bases, leaving 13 bases between them. CDR3: CAWNQGSGEKLFF. In DNA, the CDR3 is TGTGCCTGGAATCAGGGAAGTGGTGAAAAACTGTTTTTT.

This clone was counted once. The J gene is TRBJ2-7, the V gene TRBV10-3, with 11 bases matching TRBD2. V lost 3 bases, J lost 1 base, and 14 bases stayed unmatched. CDR1 and CDR2 from the germline V gene are ENHRY and SYGVKD. CDR3 size: 19 residues. CDR3 in amino acids: CAISDTGGAGLAASYEQYF. CDR3 nucleotides: TGTGCCATCAGTGACACAGGGGGCGCGGGACTAGCGGCATCCTACGAGCAGTACTTC.

The J gene is TRBJ2-1, the V gene TRBV5-6, with D unresolved. Germline loops: CDR1 SGHDT, CDR2 YYEEEE. Trimming pared 4 bases from V and 3 bases from J, leaving 14 bases between. This CDR3 comprises 15 residues. CDR3 region: CASSSDSRVYNEQFF. For the CDR3, the DNA is TGTGCCAGCAGCAGCGACTCGCGCGTCTACAATGAGCAGTTCTTC. The full variable domain, in which reference TRBV5-6 and TRBJ2-1 provide the parts outside the CDR3, is DAGVTQSPTHLIKTRGQQVTLRCSPKSGHDTVSWYQQALGQGPQFIFQYYEEEERQRGNFPDRFSGHQFPNYSSELNVNALLLGDSALYLCASSSDSRVYNEQFFGPGTRLTVL.

The rearrangement joins TRBV4-3 to TRBJ2-1, with 16 positions matching TRBD2. V dropped 1 base and J dropped 8; count of bases not matched to a gene: 2. The germline gives CDR1 LGHNA, CDR2 YSLEER. This CDR3 region has 16 residues. The CDR3 nucleotides read TGCGCCAGCAGCCAAGGTGGGACTAGCGGGAGGGATGAGCAGTTCTTC. It is translated as CASSQGGTSGRDEQFF.

The J gene is TRBJ2-3, the V gene TRBV29-1, with D uncertain. The germline CDR1 and CDR2 sequences are SQVTM and ANQGSEA. The V gene lost 0 bases and the J gene lost 5 bases, with 6 bases spanning the gap. This CDR3 spans 12 amino acids. DNA for the CDR3: TGCAGCGTTGAAGATTCCCTAGATACGCAGTATTTT. Translation: CSVEDSLDTQYF.

The V call is TRBV10-3, the J call TRBJ1-3; D unclear. Germline V lookup: CDR1 ENHRY, CDR2 SYGVKD. The CDR3 is 16 residues long. The ends were cut back, 1 base at V and 0 bases at J, with 10 bases in the middle. The CDR3 loop reads CAISEFGTVSGNTIYF. CDR3 sequence (DNA): TGTGCCATCAGTGAGTTCGGAACGGTCTCTGGAAACACCATATATTTT.

This clone came up once. The chain links TRBV18 to TRBJ2-7, with a weak D call TRBD1 (6 bases). Deletions cut 8 bases from V and 5 bases from J, with 19 bases between. CDR3 length: 14 amino acids. Germline CDR1 KGHSH, CDR2 LQKENI. The CDR3 protein is CASNQKQGLDEQYF. For the CDR3, the DNA is TGTGCCAGCAACCAAAAACAGGGTTTGGACGAGCAGTACTTC.

The chain has TRBV28 and TRBJ2-1; D is uncertain. V gave up 3 bases and J gave up 1 base, with 10 bases separating them. CDR3 length: 15 amino acids. Germline lookup yields CDR1 MDHEN and CDR2 SYDVKM. Written as DNA, the CDR3 is TGTGCCAGCAGTTTTCCGGCCAGTTCCTACAATGAGCAGTTCTTC. This sequence encodes CASSFPASSYNEQFF.

The rearrangement uses TRBV30 and TRBJ1-3, with 7 bases fitting TRBD1. Trimming took 4 bases from V and 7 from J; bases not matched to a gene: 7. Germline CDR1 reads GTSNPN; CDR2 reads SVGIG (reference sequence). The CDR3 is made up of 13 amino acids. The CDR3 region is CAWTSDRENTIYF. The DNA for the CDR3 is TGTGCCTGGACCAGCGACAGGGAGAACACCATATATTTT.

The genes are TRBV6-5 and TRBJ1-1, with D possibly being TRBD1 (6 bases). This CDR3 is 13 amino acids long. CDR1 MNHEY and CDR2 SVGAGI come from the germline V gene. V was clipped by 4 bases and J by 4 bases, with 10 bases between them. The CDR3 DNA reads TGTGCCAGCAGTTTTCAGGGGATCACTGAAGCTTTCTTT. Its translation is CASSFQGITEAFF.

This chain links TRBV4-2 with TRBJ1-2; TRBD1 agrees at 11 bases. This CDR3 has 16 amino acids. The trim removed 0 bases at V and 8 bases at J, leaving 8 bases unmatched. Per the germline V gene, CDR1 is LGHNA and CDR2 is YNFKEQ. The CDR3 loop reads CASSQDPGQGAGGYTF. The CDR3 coding sequence is TGTGCCAGCAGCCAAGACCCCGGACAGGGGGCAGGGGGCTACACCTTC.

This rearrangement joins TRBV5-6 to TRBJ2-7; 7 nucleotides agree with TRBD1. Germline values: CDR1 SGHDT, CDR2 YYEEEE. The CDR3 is 14 amino acids. V trimming: 0 bases; J trimming: 0 bases; junction bases outside the gene matches: 0. DNA for the CDR3: TGTGCCAGCAGCTTGGGGGACAGCTCCTACGAGCAGTACTTC. The encoded protein is CASSLGDSSYEQYF.